This TCR beta chain was observed in a study of cytomegalovirus exposure and HLA in healthy donors. Notes on the study in general: In vitro checks showed that three CMV-associated chains really do target CMV antigens. Presence/absence analyses assumed roughly uniform sequencing depth across donors, which may not hold. Many donors carried some public TCRs, although rarity characterized most TCR sequences. A later analysis linked 15,000 to 20,000 TCR beta sequences to HLA alleles at 0.05 false discovery rate.

This clone was picked up one time. Its antigen is as yet unknown. PCR primers comprised 60 Vbeta and 13 Jbeta primers. This table comes from immunoSEQ multiplex PCR, and its TCRdb copy is limited to in-frame clones, with some not included. The data show approximately 120,000 clones, with about 81% seen just once and approximately 0.99% held by the top ten. The CDR3 runs 15 residues. Trimming removed 0 bases from V and 5 bases from J; junction bases left unmatched: 2. Germline V CDR1 and CDR2: SGHVS, FNYEAQ. The clonotype originates from a woman under 40 in good health and CMV-seronegative. Sequences were obtained from PBMCs. V and J are TRBV7-6 and TRBJ2-1; 9 nucleotides line up with TRBD2. CDR3 nucleotide sequence: TGTGCCAGCAGCTTAGCGCCTAGCGGGGACAATGAGCAGTTCTTC. Residues: CASSLAPSGDNEQFF.